Detailed here is one T cell receptor beta chain. The CDR3 contains 13 residues. Trimming removed 3 bases from V and 0 bases from J, with 3 bases in between. CDR1 is MDHEN, CDR2 SYDVKM, per germline. In the original processing: Scientists estimated how many nucleated cells there were by amplifying reference gene primers. The repertoire was sequenced with immunoSEQ multiplex PCR; TCRdb's copy has only in-frame clones and lacks some. That table supplies the V and J calls and clone size; D and trimming were determined from the DNA. The table records 200,000 to 250,000 clones, roughly 84% of them present only once. This sample stems from a study of blood T cell repertoires in COVID-19. Self-reported history from a screening survey and questionnaire set each donor's cohort.

This rearrangement joins TRBV28 to TRBJ1-5; D is uncertain. The sequencing input was PBMCs or T cells enriched from blood (not recorded which). The receptor comes from a woman aged 40 to 55 who had recovered from COVID-19. CDR3 amino acids: CASSFNSNQPQHF. The CDR3 DNA sequence: TGTGCCAGCAGTTTCAATAGCAATCAGCCCCAGCATTTT.